The next 32 T cell receptor beta chains were all read from a single sample in a study of blood T cell repertoires in COVID-19. Libraries were prepared by immunoSEQ multiplex PCR; TCRdb keeps only in-frame clonotypes and omits some of them. This repertoire shows fewer than 200,000 clones, under 90% found once; its top ten account for approximately 12%. Sequencing used PBMCs or T cells enriched from blood (not recorded which). These TCRs come from a man in his fifties or sixties who had recovered from COVID-19.

The chain uses TRBV9 and TRBJ1-1; 7 bases line up with TRBD1. The CDR3 length is 15 residues. After removal of 3 bases from V and 6 bases from J, the junction contained 11 bases not matched to a gene. In germline, CDR1 is SGDLS, CDR2 YYNGEE. For the CDR3, the DNA is TGTGCCAGCAGCGGCCGACAGGGCTCTGTGGCTGAAGCTTTCTTT. Amino acid sequence: CASSGRQGSVAEAFF.

This sequence joins TRBV10-1 and TRBJ2-1; 10 nucleotides agree with TRBD2. Germline V gene data show CDR1 as WNHNN and CDR2 as SYGVQD (reference sequence). The CDR3 loop spans 15 amino acids. With V trimmed by 5 bases and J by 5 bases, 6 bases remained unmatched. CDR3 region: CASSSRTSGHNEQFF. In DNA form, the CDR3 reads TGCGCCAGCAGTTCCCGGACTAGCGGCCACAATGAGCAGTTCTTC.

This chain joins TRBV30 and TRBJ1-1, with 8 bases aligning to TRBD1. From germline, CDR1 is GTSNPN and CDR2 SVGIG (reference sequence). This CDR3 has 12 residues. Unmatched junction bases numbered 3, after V lost 5 bases and J lost 4 bases. DNA for the CDR3: TGTGCCTGGGGACAGGGTGGCACTGAAGCTTTCTTT. It yields the protein CAWGQGGTEAFF.

The chain recombines TRBV2 with TRBJ2-1, with D maybe TRBD2 (5 bases). The V end was cut by 2 bases, the J end by 5 bases, with 10 bases between. CDR1 and CDR2 from the germline V gene are SNHLY and FYNNEI. There are 14 residues in the CDR3. As DNA, the CDR3 is TGTGCCAGCAGTGAATATGGACTCAACAATGAGCAGTTCTTC. Its protein is CASSEYGLNNEQFF.

The chain couples TRBV25-1 to TRBJ2-3; the D gene is possibly TRBD2 (6 bases). The CDR3 spans 14 residues. The ends were cut back, 3 bases at V and 0 bases at J, with 7 bases in the middle. From germline, CDR1 is MGHDK and CDR2 SYGVNS. CDR3: CASSDSGSTDTQYF. The CDR3 region has the DNA TGTGCCAGCAGTGACAGCGGGAGCACAGATACGCAGTATTTT.

This clone was found once. The chain joins TRBV5-1 to TRBJ2-7; 7 bases map to TRBD1. Germline V gene lookup returns CDR1 SGHRS and CDR2 YFSETQ. The CDR3 contains 17 residues. V shed 3 bases and J 3 bases; nucleotides not matched to a gene: 15. The CDR3 DNA reads TGCGCCAGCAGCTACGCTAATTCCCGGGACAGCGTCTACGAGCAGTACTTC. Protein sequence: CASSYANSRDSVYEQYF.

This clone has more than one count but fewer than ten. V and J are TRBV5-4 and TRBJ1-1; no reliable D call. Germline values: CDR1 SGHNT, CDR2 YYREEE (reference sequence). The CDR3 is made up of 14 amino acids. The V gene lost 0 bases and the J gene lost 3 bases, with 9 bases spanning the gap. Written as DNA, the CDR3 is TGTGCCAGCAGCTTGGGCCTGACTTACACTGAAGCTTTCTTT. Its translation: CASSLGLTYTEAFF.

The chain uses TRBV19 and TRBJ2-5; TRBD1 is a possible D gene (7 bases). Germline V CDR1 and CDR2: LNHDA, SQIVND (reference sequence). The ends were cut back, 5 bases at V and 2 bases at J, with 15 bases in the middle. There are 15 residues in the CDR3. Written as DNA, the CDR3 is TGTGCCAGTAGTCGGACAGGAGGGTATCAAGAGACCCAGTACTTC. This translates into CASSRTGGYQETQYF.

The rearrangement uses TRBV21-1 and TRBJ1-1. TRBV21-1 is labeled a pseudogene. This CDR3 has 15 residues. The CDR3 sequence is CAKRGTSYHSTEAFF. The CDR3 nucleotides are TGTGCCAAGCGCGGCACCAGCTATCATTCCACTGAAGCTTTCTTT.

The V gene is TRBV5-4, the J gene TRBJ2-3, with TRBD2 identical over 14 bases. The CDR3 consists of 15 residues. Looked up from germline, CDR1 is SGHNT and CDR2 is YYREEE (reference sequence). With V trimmed by 4 bases and J by 6 bases, 4 bases remained unmatched. The CDR3 region has the DNA TGTGCCAGCAGCCCGACTAGCGGGGGGGCGGATACGCAGTATTTT. Translating it yields CASSPTSGGADTQYF.

Comment on this clone: Distinct nucleotide sequences in the sample also encode this CDR3. The chain links TRBV12-3 or TRBV12-4 to TRBJ1-2; 10 nucleotides agree with TRBD1. There are 13 residues in the CDR3. The J segment lost 7 bases and the V segment lost 1 base, leaving 0 bases of the junction unmatched. CDR3 loop: CASSLGTGGGYTF. DNA of the CDR3: TGTGCCAGCAGTTTAGGGACAGGGGGTGGCTACACCTTC.

The chain uses TRBV12-3 or TRBV12-4 and TRBJ1-2; 7 nucleotides match TRBD1. The length of the CDR3 is 13 residues. Unmatched junction bases numbered 4, after V lost 5 bases and J lost 4 bases. DNA for the CDR3: TGTGCCAGCAGTCCCGGGACAGTCTATGGCTACACCTTC. Translated, it gives CASSPGTVYGYTF.

The chain carries TRBV12-3 or TRBV12-4 and TRBJ2-5; D gene uncertain. V shed 3 bases and J shed 3 bases, with 8 bases lying between them. The CDR3 is 13 amino acids. The CDR3: CASSFSRKETQYF. CDR3 DNA sequence: TGTGCCAGCAGTTTTTCCAGAAAAGAGACCCAGTACTTC.

The chain recombines TRBV5-1 with TRBJ2-7; 13 nucleotides align to TRBD2. V was clipped by 3 bases and J by 2 bases; unmatched bases: 8. CDR1 and CDR2 from the germline V gene are SGHRS and YFSETQ. This CDR3 has 17 amino acids. The CDR3 spells CASSSGTSGARPYEQYF. The CDR3 DNA reads as TGCGCCAGCAGCTCCGGGACTAGCGGGGCTCGCCCCTACGAGCAGTACTTC.

This chain joins TRBV2 and TRBJ1-1; no firm D call. Trimming took 3 bases from V and 1 from J, leaving 15 bases between them. Germline values: CDR1 SNHLY, CDR2 FYNNEI. The CDR3 is made up of 16 amino acids. The CDR3 DNA is TGTGCCAGCAGTGATTGGCAGGATCTAAAGAACACTGAAGCTTTCTTT. It is translated as CASSDWQDLKNTEAFF.

The chain combines TRBV19 with TRBJ1-5; the D is unclear. Germline assignment: CDR1 LNHDA and CDR2 SQIVND (reference sequence). The V gene lost 9 bases and the J gene lost 3 bases, with 12 bases spanning the gap. The CDR3 runs 13 residues. The CDR3: CASENGLNQPQHF. In nucleotides, the CDR3 is TGTGCCAGCGAAAACGGACTCAATCAGCCCCAGCATTTT.

This sequence joins TRBV30 and TRBJ1-2; D gene ambiguous. This CDR3 has 12 residues. Germline V gene data show CDR1 as GTSNPN and CDR2 as SVGIG (reference sequence). V shed 3 bases and J shed 4 bases, with 9 bases lying between them. This CDR3 reads CAWREIFYGYTF. The CDR3 DNA is TGTGCCTGGAGGGAGATTTTCTATGGCTACACCTTC.

The chain joins TRBV18 to TRBJ1-4, with TRBD1 matching over 10 bases. The CDR3 loop spans 16 amino acids. Germline CDR1 KGHSH, CDR2 LQKENI. J gave up 5 bases and V 4 bases, and 7 bases lay outside the gene matches. The CDR3 protein is CASSRWPGQGNEKLFF. As DNA, the CDR3 is TGTGCCAGCTCACGATGGCCGGGACAGGGGAATGAAAAACTGTTTTTT.

J is TRBJ1-5 and V is TRBV7-8, with TRBD1 matching 8 bases. J was trimmed by 6 bases and V by 2 bases; bases with no gene match: 15. The CDR3 sequence is 18 residues long. Germline CDR1 SGHVS, CDR2 FQNEAQ. CDR3 nucleotide sequence: TGTGCCAGCAGCTTAATCCCCGGGCTCGGACAGGGCCGTCAGCCCCAGCATTTT. Translating it yields CASSLIPGLGQGRQPQHF.

The chain couples TRBV29-1 to TRBJ1-2, with D possibly matching TRBD1 (5 bases). This CDR3 region has 14 residues. V lost 2 bases, J lost 7 bases, and 17 bases lay in between. Germline CDR1 is SQVTM and CDR2 is ANQGSEA. CDR3 in amino acids: CSVELGHGGSGYTF. In DNA form, the CDR3 reads TGCAGCGTTGAATTGGGGCACGGGGGGAGTGGCTACACCTTC.

The rearrangement links TRBV18 to TRBJ1-6; TRBD1 aligns across 10 bases. V dropped 3 bases and J dropped 6; count of bases not matched to a gene: 2. CDR1 is KGHSH, CDR2 LQKENI, per germline. CDR3 length: 15 residues. CDR3 bases: TGTGCCAGCTCACCCGGGACAGGGGTTAATTCACCCCTCCACTTT. It yields the protein CASSPGTGVNSPLHF.

The sample holds a few counts of this clone. V is TRBV6-2 or TRBV6-3 and J is TRBJ2-3, with 7 bases lining up with TRBD1. The junction had 2 bases not matched to a gene; V was cut back by 2 bases and J by 0 bases. The CDR3 length is 15 residues. Germline V gene lookup returns CDR1 MNHEY and CDR2 SVGEGT. As DNA, the CDR3 is TGTGCCAGCAGTTACAGGGGGCCGAGCACAGATACGCAGTATTTT. This codes for CASSYRGPSTDTQYF.

The rearrangement uses TRBV6-1 and TRBJ2-1, with D possibly matching TRBD1 (6 bases). The germline gives CDR1 MNHNS, CDR2 SASEGT. The ends were cut back, 3 bases at V and 3 bases at J, with 6 bases in the middle. CDR3 length: 13 amino acids. The DNA for the CDR3 is TGTGCCAGCAGTGAGGACAGCTACAATGAGCAGTTCTTC. The encoded protein is CASSEDSYNEQFF.

The J gene is TRBJ2-1, the V gene TRBV27, with a weak D call TRBD1 (5 bases). Trimming removed 4 bases at V and 8 bases at J, with 21 bases between. The CDR3 has 16 amino acids. Germline V gene sequence: CDR1 MNHEY, CDR2 SMNVEV (reference sequence). The CDR3 DNA sequence: TGTGCCAGCAGTTCGCTGGACACCCCGATGGTCGATGAGCAGTTCTTC. Translation gives CASSSLDTPMVDEQFF.

This clone turned up a few times. V and J are TRBV5-4 and TRBJ1-1, with no clear D. CDR3 length: 13 amino acids. V lost 3 bases and J 1 base, leaving 7 bases between the germline ends. Germline CDR1 SGHNT, CDR2 YYREEE (reference sequence). The CDR3 loop is CASSSEKNTEAFF. The CDR3 bases are TGTGCCAGCAGCTCGGAGAAGAACACTGAAGCTTTCTTT.

The V call is TRBV25-1, the J call TRBJ2-7; D perhaps matches TRBD1 (5 bases). With 8 bases removed from V and 5 bases from J, the gap between germline ends came to 19 bases. Per germline, CDR1 MGHDK and CDR2 SYGVNS. The CDR3 covers 14 residues. The CDR3 reads CASSADRLPDEQYF. CDR3 in DNA: TGTGCCAGCTCGGCAGACAGACTTCCCGACGAGCAGTACTTC.

V and J are TRBV27 and TRBJ2-1; possibly TRBD2 for D (6 bases). The CDR3 consists of 15 residues. V was clipped by 6 bases and J by 10 bases, with 22 bases between them. Germline lookup yields CDR1 MNHEY and CDR2 SMNVEV (reference sequence). For the CDR3, the DNA is TGTGCCAGCAGCCTGGGGGGAGCGAGCCCCGGCGAGCAGTTCTTC. Its protein product is CASSLGGASPGEQFF.

V usage is TRBV2 and J usage is TRBJ1-2; perhaps TRBD1 as D (6 bases). The germline V gene has CDR1 SNHLY and CDR2 FYNNEI. Trimming took 3 bases from V and 5 from J, leaving 7 bases between them. The CDR3 has 12 amino acids. The CDR3 protein is CASSDQGYGYTF. In DNA, the CDR3 is TGTGCCAGCAGTGACCAGGGGTATGGCTACACCTTC.

The V and J genes are TRBV2 and TRBJ1-2; 8 bases align to TRBD1. The germline V gene has CDR1 SNHLY and CDR2 FYNNEI. The J segment lost 14 bases and the V segment lost 4 bases, leaving 9 bases of the junction unmatched. The CDR3 sequence is 12 residues long. Written as DNA, the CDR3 is TGTGCCAGCAGTGGTCAGGGGGCAAGTGTTACCTTC. Translating gives CASSGQGASVTF.

This chain uses TRBV7-9 with TRBJ1-1; no clear D gene. The germline V gene encodes CDR1 SEHNR and CDR2 FQNEAQ (reference sequence). Deletions cut 0 bases from V and 7 bases from J, with 6 bases between. There are 12 residues in the CDR3. The CDR3 bases are TGTGCCAGCAGCTTAGCGGGGAGTGAAGCTTTCTTT. Translation gives CASSLAGSEAFF.

This chain links TRBV15 with TRBJ1-1; tentatively, D is TRBD1 (5 bases). The ends were cut back, 4 bases at V and 1 base at J, with 13 bases in the middle. CDR3 length equals 15 residues. Germline V gene sequence: CDR1 LNHNV, CDR2 YYDKDF (reference sequence). CDR3 DNA: TGTGCCACCAGCACCCTTACAGGACAGAACACTGAAGCTTTCTTT. This encodes CATSTLTGQNTEAFF.

J is TRBJ2-1 and V is TRBV27; 8 nucleotides line up with TRBD2. The CDR3 consists of 16 residues. V was pared by 6 bases and J by 5 bases, with 12 bases of the junction left unmatched. Germline loops: CDR1 MNHEY, CDR2 SMNVEV (reference sequence). CDR3 nucleotide sequence: TGTGCCAGCAGGGGTAGCGGGGCTGGGCATCACAATGAGCAGTTCTTC. Its translation is CASRGSGAGHHNEQFF.